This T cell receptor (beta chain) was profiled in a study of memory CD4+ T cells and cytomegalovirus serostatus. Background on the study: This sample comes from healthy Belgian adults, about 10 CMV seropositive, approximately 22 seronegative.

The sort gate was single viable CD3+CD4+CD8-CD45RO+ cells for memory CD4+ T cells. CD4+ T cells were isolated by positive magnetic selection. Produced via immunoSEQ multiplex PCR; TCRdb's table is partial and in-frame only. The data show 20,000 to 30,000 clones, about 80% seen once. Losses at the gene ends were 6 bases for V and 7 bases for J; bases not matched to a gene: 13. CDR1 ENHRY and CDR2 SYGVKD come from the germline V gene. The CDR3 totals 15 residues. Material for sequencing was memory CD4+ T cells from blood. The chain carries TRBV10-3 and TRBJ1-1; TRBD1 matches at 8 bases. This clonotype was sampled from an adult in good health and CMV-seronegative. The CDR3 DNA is TGTGCCATCAGAGATTTCGACAGGGGCACTGGTGAAGCTTTCTTT. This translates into CAIRDFDRGTGEAFF.